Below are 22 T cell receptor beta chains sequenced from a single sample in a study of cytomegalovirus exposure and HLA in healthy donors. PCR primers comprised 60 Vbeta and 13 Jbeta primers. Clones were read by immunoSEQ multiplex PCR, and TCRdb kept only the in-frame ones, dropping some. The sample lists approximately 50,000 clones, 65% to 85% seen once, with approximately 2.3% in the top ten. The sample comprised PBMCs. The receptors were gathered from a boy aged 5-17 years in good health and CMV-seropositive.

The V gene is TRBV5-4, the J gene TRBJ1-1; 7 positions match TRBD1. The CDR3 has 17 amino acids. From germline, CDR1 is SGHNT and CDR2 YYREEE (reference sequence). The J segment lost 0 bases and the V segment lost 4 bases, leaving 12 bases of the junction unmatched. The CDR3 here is CASSLRLTGNMNTEAFF. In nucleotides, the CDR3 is TGTGCCAGCAGCCTGCGGTTGACAGGGAACATGAACACTGAAGCTTTCTTT.

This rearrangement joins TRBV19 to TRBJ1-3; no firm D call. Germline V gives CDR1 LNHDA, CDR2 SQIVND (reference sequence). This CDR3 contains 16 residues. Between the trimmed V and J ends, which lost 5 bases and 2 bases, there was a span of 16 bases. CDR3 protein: CASSSAILSAGNTIYF. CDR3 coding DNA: TGTGCCAGTAGTTCCGCCATCCTCAGCGCTGGAAACACCATATATTTT. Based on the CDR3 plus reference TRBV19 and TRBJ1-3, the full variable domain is DGGITQSPKYLFRKEGQNVTLSCEQNLNHDAMYWYRQDPGQGLRLIYYSQIVNDFQKGDIAEGYSVSREKKESFPLTVTSAQKNPTAFYLCASSSAILSAGNTIYFGEGSWLTVV.

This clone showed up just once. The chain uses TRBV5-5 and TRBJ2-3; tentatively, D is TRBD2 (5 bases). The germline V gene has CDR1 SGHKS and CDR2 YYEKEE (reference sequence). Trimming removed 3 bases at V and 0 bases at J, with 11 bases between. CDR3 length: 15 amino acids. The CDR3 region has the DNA TGTGCCAGCAGCTCAGGACTTCGGAGCACAGATACGCAGTATTTT. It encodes CASSSGLRSTDTQYF.

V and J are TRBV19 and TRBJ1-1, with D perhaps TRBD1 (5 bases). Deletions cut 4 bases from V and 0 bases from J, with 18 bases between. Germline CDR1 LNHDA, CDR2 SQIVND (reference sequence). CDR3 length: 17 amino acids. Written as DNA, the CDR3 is TGTGCCAGTAGTAAACAGGCCTACACCTTTATGAACACTGAAGCTTTCTTT. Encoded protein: CASSKQAYTFMNTEAFF.

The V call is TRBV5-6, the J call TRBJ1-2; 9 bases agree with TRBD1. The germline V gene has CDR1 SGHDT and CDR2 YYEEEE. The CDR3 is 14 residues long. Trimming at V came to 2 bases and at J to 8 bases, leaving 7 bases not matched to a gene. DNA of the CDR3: TGTGCCAGCAGCTTAACCGGGACAGGGTTGGGCTACACCTTC. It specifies CASSLTGTGLGYTF.

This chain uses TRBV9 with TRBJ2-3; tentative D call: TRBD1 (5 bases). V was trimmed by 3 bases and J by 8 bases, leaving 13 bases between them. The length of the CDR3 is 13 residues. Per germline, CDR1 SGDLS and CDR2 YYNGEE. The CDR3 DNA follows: TGTGCCAGCAGCGAGCCCAGTAGGGGTACGCAGTATTTT. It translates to CASSEPSRGTQYF. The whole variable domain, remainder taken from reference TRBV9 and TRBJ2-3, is DSGVTQTPKHLITATGQRVTLRCSPRSGDLSVYWYQQSLDQGLQFLIQYYNGEERAKGNILERFSAQQFPDLHSELNLSSLELGDSALYFCASSEPSRGTQYFGPGTRLTVL.

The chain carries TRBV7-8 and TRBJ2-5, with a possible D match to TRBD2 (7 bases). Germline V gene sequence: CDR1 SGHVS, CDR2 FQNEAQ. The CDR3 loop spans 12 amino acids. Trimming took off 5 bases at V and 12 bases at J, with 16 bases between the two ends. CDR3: CASSQRGAGEYF. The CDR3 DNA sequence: TGTGCCAGCAGCCAACGGGGGGCGGGCGAGTACTTC.

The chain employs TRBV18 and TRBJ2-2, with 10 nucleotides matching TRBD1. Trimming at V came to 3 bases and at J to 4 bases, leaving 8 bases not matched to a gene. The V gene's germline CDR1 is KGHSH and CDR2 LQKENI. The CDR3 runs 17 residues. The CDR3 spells CASSPGLGTGVTGELFF. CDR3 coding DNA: TGTGCCAGCTCACCGGGTCTTGGGACAGGGGTCACCGGGGAGCTGTTTTTT.

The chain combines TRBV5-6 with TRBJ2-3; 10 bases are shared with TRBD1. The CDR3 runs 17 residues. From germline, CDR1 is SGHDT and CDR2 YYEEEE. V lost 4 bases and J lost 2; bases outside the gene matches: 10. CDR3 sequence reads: CASSRERDRGITDTQYF. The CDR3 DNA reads TGTGCCAGCAGCAGAGAACGGGACAGGGGAATCACAGATACGCAGTATTTT.

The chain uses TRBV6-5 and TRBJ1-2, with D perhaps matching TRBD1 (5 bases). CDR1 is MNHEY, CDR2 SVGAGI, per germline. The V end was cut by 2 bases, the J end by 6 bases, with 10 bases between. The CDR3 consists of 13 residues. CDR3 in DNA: TGTGCCAGCAGTTACAACGGGGGGGATGGCTACACCTTC. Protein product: CASSYNGGDGYTF.

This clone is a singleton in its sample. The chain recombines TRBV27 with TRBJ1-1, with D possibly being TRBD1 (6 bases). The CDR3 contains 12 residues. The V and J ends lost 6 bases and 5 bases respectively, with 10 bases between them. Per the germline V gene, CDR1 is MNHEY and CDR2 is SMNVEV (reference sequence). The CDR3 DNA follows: TGTGCCAGCAGGCAGGGGATGACTGAAGCTTTCTTT. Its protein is CASRQGMTEAFF.

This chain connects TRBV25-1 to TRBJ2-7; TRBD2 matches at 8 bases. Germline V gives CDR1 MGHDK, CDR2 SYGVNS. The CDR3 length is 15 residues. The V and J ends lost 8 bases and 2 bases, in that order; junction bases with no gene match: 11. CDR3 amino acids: CASLAWGRGAYEQYF. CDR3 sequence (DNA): TGTGCCAGCCTCGCCTGGGGGCGGGGGGCCTACGAGCAGTACTTC.

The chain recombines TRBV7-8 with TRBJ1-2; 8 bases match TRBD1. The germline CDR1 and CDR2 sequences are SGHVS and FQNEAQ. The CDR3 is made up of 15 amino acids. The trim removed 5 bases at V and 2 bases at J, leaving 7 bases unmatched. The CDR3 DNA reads TGTGCCAGCAGCCAGACAGGGGCCCCGAACTATGGCTACACCTTC. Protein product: CASSQTGAPNYGYTF.

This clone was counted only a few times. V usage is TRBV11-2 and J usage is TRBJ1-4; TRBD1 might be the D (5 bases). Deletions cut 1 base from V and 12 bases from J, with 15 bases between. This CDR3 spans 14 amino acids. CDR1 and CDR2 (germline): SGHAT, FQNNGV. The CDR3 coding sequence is TGTGCCAGCAGCTTAGTAGGGCCCAGGGAGGAACTGTTTTTT. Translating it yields CASSLVGPREELFF.

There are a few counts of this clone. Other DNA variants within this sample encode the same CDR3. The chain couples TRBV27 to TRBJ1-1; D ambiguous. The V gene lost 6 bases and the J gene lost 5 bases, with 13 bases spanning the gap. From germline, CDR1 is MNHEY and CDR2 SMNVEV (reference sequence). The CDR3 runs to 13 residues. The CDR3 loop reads CASSLGSGTEAFF. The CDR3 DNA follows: TGTGCCAGCAGCCTCGGGTCGGGAACTGAAGCTTTCTTT.

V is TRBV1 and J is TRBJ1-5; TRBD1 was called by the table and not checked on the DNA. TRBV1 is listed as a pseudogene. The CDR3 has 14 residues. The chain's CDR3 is CTSSQVSSNQPQHF. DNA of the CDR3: TGCACCAGCAGCCAAGTCAGTAGCAATCAGCCCCAGCATTTT.

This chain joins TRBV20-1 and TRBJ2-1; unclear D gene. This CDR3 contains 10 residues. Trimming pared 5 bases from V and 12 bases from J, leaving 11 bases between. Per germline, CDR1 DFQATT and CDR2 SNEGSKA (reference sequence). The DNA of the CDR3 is TGCAGTGCTGGTTTAGTTGTGCAGTTCTTC. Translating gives CSAGLVVQFF.

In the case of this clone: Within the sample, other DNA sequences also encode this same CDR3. The CDR3 sequence is CASSPRQGDQPQHF. The CDR3 coding sequence is TGTGCCAGCTCACCCAGACAGGGGGATCAGCCCCAGCATTTT. V gene TRBV18 combines with J gene TRBJ1-5; 9 nucleotides agree with TRBD1. V lost 3 bases to trimming and J lost 5 bases; unmatched junction nucleotides: 2. The V gene's germline CDR1 is KGHSH and CDR2 LQKENI. The CDR3 has 14 amino acids.

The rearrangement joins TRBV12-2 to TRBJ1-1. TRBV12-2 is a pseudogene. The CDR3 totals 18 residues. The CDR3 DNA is TGTGCAAGTCGCCCCCCTCTTCGATACGAGAAACTGAACACTGAAGCTTTCTTT. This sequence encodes CASRPPLRYEKLNTEAFF.

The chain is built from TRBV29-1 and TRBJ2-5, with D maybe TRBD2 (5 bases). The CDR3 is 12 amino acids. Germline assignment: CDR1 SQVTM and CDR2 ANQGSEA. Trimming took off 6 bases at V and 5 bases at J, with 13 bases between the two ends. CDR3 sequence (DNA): TGCAGCGTCTACGGGGAAGGGGAGACCCAGTACTTC. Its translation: CSVYGEGETQYF.

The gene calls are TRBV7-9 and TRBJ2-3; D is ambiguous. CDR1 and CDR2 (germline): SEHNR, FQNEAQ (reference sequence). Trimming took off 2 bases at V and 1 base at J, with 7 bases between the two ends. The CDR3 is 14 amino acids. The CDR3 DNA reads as TGTGCCAGCAGCTTAACCAGTCGCACAGATACGCAGTATTTT. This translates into CASSLTSRTDTQYF.

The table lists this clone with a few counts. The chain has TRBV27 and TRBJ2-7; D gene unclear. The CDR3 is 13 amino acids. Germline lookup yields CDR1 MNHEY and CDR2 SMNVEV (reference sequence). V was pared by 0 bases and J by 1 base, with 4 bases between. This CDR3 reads CASSLSESYEQYF. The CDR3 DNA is TGTGCCAGCAGTTTATCGGAGTCCTACGAGCAGTACTTC.